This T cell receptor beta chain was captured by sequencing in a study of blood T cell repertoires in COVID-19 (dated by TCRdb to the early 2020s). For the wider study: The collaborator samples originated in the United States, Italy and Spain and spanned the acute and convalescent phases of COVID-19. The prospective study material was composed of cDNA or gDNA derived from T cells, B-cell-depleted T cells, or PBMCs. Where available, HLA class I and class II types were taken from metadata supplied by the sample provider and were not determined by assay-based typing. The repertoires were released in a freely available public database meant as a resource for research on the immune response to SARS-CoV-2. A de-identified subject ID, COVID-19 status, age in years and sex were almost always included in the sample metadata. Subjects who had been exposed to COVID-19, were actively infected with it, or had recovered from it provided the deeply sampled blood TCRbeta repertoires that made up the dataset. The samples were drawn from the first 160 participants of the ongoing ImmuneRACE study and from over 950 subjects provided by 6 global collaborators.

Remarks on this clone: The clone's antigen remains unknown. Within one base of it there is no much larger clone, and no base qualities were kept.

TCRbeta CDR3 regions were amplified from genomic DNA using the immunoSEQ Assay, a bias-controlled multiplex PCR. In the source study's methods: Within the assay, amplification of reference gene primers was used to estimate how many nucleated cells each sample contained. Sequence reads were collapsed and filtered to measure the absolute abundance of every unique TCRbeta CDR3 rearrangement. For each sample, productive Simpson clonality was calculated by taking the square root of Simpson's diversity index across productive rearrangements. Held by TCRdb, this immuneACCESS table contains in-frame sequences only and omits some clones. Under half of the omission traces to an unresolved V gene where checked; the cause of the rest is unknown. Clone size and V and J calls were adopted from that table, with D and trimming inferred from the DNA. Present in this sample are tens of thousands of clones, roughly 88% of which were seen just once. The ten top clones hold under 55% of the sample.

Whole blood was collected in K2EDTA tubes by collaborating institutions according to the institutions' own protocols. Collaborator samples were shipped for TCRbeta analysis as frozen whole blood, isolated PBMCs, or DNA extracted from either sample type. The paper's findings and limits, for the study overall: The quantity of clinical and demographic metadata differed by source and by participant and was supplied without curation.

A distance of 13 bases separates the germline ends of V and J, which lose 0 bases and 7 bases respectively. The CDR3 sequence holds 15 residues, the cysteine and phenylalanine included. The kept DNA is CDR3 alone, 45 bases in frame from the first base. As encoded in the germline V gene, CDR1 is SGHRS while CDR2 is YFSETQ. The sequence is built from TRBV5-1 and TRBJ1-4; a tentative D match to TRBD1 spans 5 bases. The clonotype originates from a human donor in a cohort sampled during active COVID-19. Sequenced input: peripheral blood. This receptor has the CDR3 CASSLDGARGEKLFF. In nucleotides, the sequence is TGCGCCAGCAGCTTGGATGGGGCTCGAGGTGAAAAACTGTTTTTT.